This TCR beta chain stems from a study of tumor-infiltrating lymphocytes in glioblastoma multiforme (dated 2017 in TCRdb). At the level of the whole study: To find out whether intratumoral genomic heterogeneity fosters TIL diversity, the study jointly investigated somatic mutations, TIL diversity and immune response activity. Results the study describes overall, beyond this receptor: RNA-based TCR sequencing may distort clone frequencies because T cells carry unequal numbers of TCR transcripts. T cells were not sorted into functional subsets, and such sorting was noted by the authors as a future improvement. Only one glioblastoma patient was included in the TCR and somatic mutation analysis, limiting generalizability.

The AllPrep DNA/RNA mini kit was used to purify genomic DNA and total RNA simultaneously from each of the 9 to 10 tumor samples. All RNA had OD 260/280 ratios above 1.9 and RNA integrity numbers above 6.5. TCRB libraries were constructed from RNA through three rounds of nested multiplex PCR following a modified ARM-PCR protocol with multiple V-beta primers and a C-beta primer. TCRB-specific cDNA was synthesized from approximately 0.54 ug total RNA with ProtoScript II Reverse Transcriptase and a C-beta primer. The description of the TCRB libraries did not mention any unique molecular identifiers. In the third PCR, barcodes and adapters were added over around 25 cycles using Deep VentR (exo-) polymerase, and bands of 250-500 bp were then gel purified. TCRB libraries were sequenced with 250 bp paired-end reads on an Illumina HiSeq 2500. The paper's data handling went like this. Reads were cleaned with Trimmomatic, merged with FLASH, assigned V, D and J segments with MiGEC, and analyzed with VDJtools. The Shannon-Wiener diversity index, calculated using VDJtools, was used to quantify repertoire diversity. TCRdb reprocessing: public reads trimmed at Q25 with fastp, clones called with MiXCR, in-frame beta chains kept. Entries are consolidated by CDR3 protein sequence, retaining the most common genes and DNA. TCRdb assigned the V and J calls; the authors' analysis was not used. This sample gives about 15,000 distinct CDR3 sequences in total; roughly 73% of them show up just once. Less than 45% of the sample belongs to the ten largest clones.

Regarding this clonotype: Its antigen is not yet known. Per-base quality was not reported, and no clone a single base away is much larger than it.

From its cysteine to its phenylalanine, the CDR3 spans 14 amino acids. Of all the DNA, just the CDR3 is kept, 42 bases in frame from base 1. The V and J ends are trimmed by 0 bases and 3 bases, leaving 9 bases between them. Via the germline V gene (reference sequence), CDR1 is DFQATT and CDR2 SNEGSKA. The sequencing sample was made of brain tumor tissue. The sequence was collected from a male donor with glioblastoma. This sequence uses TRBV20-1 and TRBJ2-1; the D segment cannot be called with confidence. The CDR3 region has the sequence CSARDRTHYNEQFF. Here is the DNA: TGCAGTGCTAGAGATCGGACCCACTACAATGAGCAGTTCTTC.